The 23 T cell receptor beta chains reported below all come from one sample, sequenced in a study of T cells in Graves' hyperthyroidism and ophthalmopathy. What was amplified from RNA transcripts were TCR beta CDR3 regions. The HTBI primer set drove a first-round RT-PCR of the TCR CDR3. TCRdb passed the multiplex PCR reads through MiXCR, listing each CDR3 protein once. The profile shows 650,000 to 800,000 distinct CDR3 sequences, just under 45% of them singletons. The material sequenced was peripheral blood or thyroid tissue (not recorded which). The receptor set was obtained from an adult man with Graves' disease, either hyperthyroidism or ophthalmopathy (not recorded which).

On this clonotype itself: A much more abundant neighbour one base away suggests this may be a read error. The V and J genes are TRBV29-1 and TRBJ2-5; D is possibly TRBD2 (5 bases). V was trimmed by 5 bases and J by 7 bases, leaving 14 bases between them. The CDR3 contains 12 residues. Germline CDR1 reads SQVTM; CDR2 reads ANQGSEA. This CDR3 is CSVIWVEGTQYF. CDR3 coding DNA: TGCAGCGTTATTTGGGTAGAGGGGACCCAGTACTTC. Based on the CDR3 plus reference TRBV29-1 and TRBJ2-5, the full variable domain is SAVISQKPSRDICQRGTSLTIQCQVDSQVTMMFWYRQQPGQSLTLIATANQGSEATYESGFVIDKFPISRPNLTFSTLTVSNMSPEDSSIYLCSVIWVEGTQYFGPGTRLLVL.

The chain has TRBV20-1 and TRBJ2-7; tentatively, D is TRBD2 (5 bases). Trimming cost V 3 bases and J 3 bases, with 15 bases left between them. This CDR3 comprises 14 residues. CDR1 is DFQATT and CDR2 is SNEGSKA in the germline V gene (reference sequence). The CDR3: CSASSETDYYEQYF. CDR3 DNA: TGCAGTGCTAGTAGCGAAACAGACTACTACGAGCAGTACTTC.

This clonotype was picked up a small number of times. The CDR3 reads CASSPRTSENTGELFF. The CDR3 DNA sequence: TGTGCCAGCTCACCAAGGACTAGCGAGAACACCGGGGAGCTGTTTTTT. The chain couples TRBV9 to TRBJ2-2, with 9 bases matching TRBD2. Germline V lookup: CDR1 SGDLS, CDR2 YYNGEE. The CDR3 is 16 residues long. Trimming cost V 7 bases and J 1 base; bases outside gene matches: 8.

This clonotype was counted many times. V gene TRBV20-1 combines with J gene TRBJ1-5; 9 nucleotides align to TRBD1. This CDR3 contains 15 residues. The germline CDR1 and CDR2 sequences are DFQATT and SNEGSKA (reference sequence). J lost 5 bases, V lost 4 bases, and 9 bases had no gene match. The CDR3 DNA is TGCAGTGCTAAACCGGACAGGGGTTTCGATCAGCCCCAGCATTTT. This sequence encodes CSAKPDRGFDQPQHF.

The V and J genes are TRBV29-1 and TRBJ1-2; 8 nucleotides match TRBD1. V trimming: 8 bases; J trimming: 3 bases; junction bases outside the gene matches: 8. Germline V gene sequence: CDR1 SQVTM, CDR2 ANQGSEA. The CDR3 is made up of 13 amino acids. The CDR3 loop is CSQVMTGDYGYTF. The CDR3 DNA reads TGCAGCCAAGTCATGACAGGGGACTATGGCTACACCTTC.

The table lists this clonotype with many counts. The chain employs TRBV7-2 and TRBJ1-5; a possible D gene is TRBD1 (6 bases). Looked up from germline, CDR1 is SGHTA and CDR2 is FQGNSA. Deletions cut 3 bases from V and 4 bases from J, with 13 bases between. The CDR3 runs 15 residues. CDR3 sequence: CASSLDGQPNQPQHF. The DNA for the CDR3 is TGTGCCAGCAGCTTGGATGGACAGCCTAATCAGCCCCAGCATTTT.

The CDR3 is CSAVSGQHRVNQPQHF. Here the CDR3 DNA reads TGCAGTGCTGTGTCGGGACAACACAGGGTCAATCAGCCCCAGCATTTT. The chain joins TRBV20-1 to TRBJ1-5; a possible D gene is TRBD1 (6 bases). Looked up from germline, CDR1 is DFQATT and CDR2 is SNEGSKA (reference sequence). The V end was cut by 5 bases, the J end by 3 bases, with 20 bases between. The CDR3 spans 16 residues.

This clonotype was picked up a small number of times. V gene TRBV7-9 combines with J gene TRBJ2-5, with D possibly being TRBD1 (5 bases). Germline-derived CDR1 and CDR2 are SEHNR and FQNEAQ (reference sequence). The V and J ends lost 1 base and 2 bases respectively, with 14 bases between them. CDR3 size: 16 residues. CDR3 protein: CASSLGIRVEQETQYF. As DNA, the CDR3 is TGTGCCAGCAGCTTAGGGATCAGGGTTGAACAAGAGACCCAGTACTTC. Supplemented by reference TRBV7-9 and TRBJ2-5, the full variable domain reads DTGVSQNPRHKITKRGQNVTFRCDPISEHNRLYWYRQTLGQGPEFLTYFQNEAQLEKSRLLSDRFSAERPKGSFSTLEIQRTEQGDSAMYLCASSLGIRVEQETQYFGPGTRLLVL.

This clonotype has ten or more counts. CDR3 bases: TGTGCCAGCAGTGATACAGGGGTTAGCAATCAGCCCCAGCATTTT. Its protein product is CASSDTGVSNQPQHF. The chain links TRBV2 to TRBJ1-5; 7 bases are a match to TRBD1. V was clipped by 3 bases and J by 0 bases; unmatched bases: 2. This CDR3 is built from 15 residues. The germline V gene encodes CDR1 SNHLY and CDR2 FYNNEI. The variable domain in full, completed from reference TRBV2 and TRBJ1-5, reads EPEVTQTPSHQVTQMGQEVILRCVPISNHLYFYWYRQILGQKVEFLVSFYNNEISEKSEIFDDQFSVERPDGSNFTLKIRSTKLEDSAMYFCASSDTGVSNQPQHFGDGTRLSIL.

The J gene is TRBJ2-5, the V gene TRBV20-1, with TRBD2 matching 8 bases. CDR3 length: 14 amino acids. V lost 7 bases, J lost 0 bases, and 7 bases stayed unmatched. In germline, CDR1 is DFQATT, CDR2 SNEGSKA (reference sequence). CDR3 coding DNA: TGCAGTGTCGGAGCGGGGGTGAACCAAGAGACCCAGTACTTC. Amino acids: CSVGAGVNQETQYF.

The gene calls are TRBV7-2 and TRBJ1-5; perhaps TRBD1 as D (6 bases). In germline, CDR1 is SGHTA, CDR2 FQGNSA. This CDR3 contains 18 residues. V was cut by 0 bases and J by 0 bases, with 15 bases left in between. CDR3 region: CASSLAGAGTHSNQPQHF. CDR3 nucleotides: TGTGCCAGCAGCTTAGCGGGGGCAGGAACCCATAGCAATCAGCCCCAGCATTTT.

A few counts support this clonotype. This chain links TRBV7-4 with TRBJ2-7, with D maybe TRBD2 (7 bases). Germline CDR1 is SGHVT and CDR2 is SQSDAQ. CDR3 size: 15 residues. V lost 5 bases and J 2 bases, leaving 16 bases between the germline ends. The chain's CDR3 is CASSPEGGTPYEQYF. The CDR3 DNA reads TGTGCCAGCAGCCCCGAGGGGGGGACCCCCTACGAGCAGTACTTC. The variable domain in full, completed from reference TRBV7-4 and TRBJ2-7, reads GAGVSQSPRYKVAKRGRDVALRCDSISGHVTLYWYRQTLGQGSEVLTYSQSDAQRDKSGRPSGRFSAERPERSVSTLKIQRTEQGDSAVYLCASSPEGGTPYEQYFGPGTRLTVT.

This chain joins TRBV25-1 and TRBJ2-5; 8 bases are a match to TRBD1. The CDR3 extends over 13 amino acids. V shed 6 bases, J shed 3 bases, and the junction held 3 bases outside the gene matches. Per germline, CDR1 MGHDK and CDR2 SYGVNS. This chain's CDR3 is CASRGQAKETQYF. The CDR3 region has the DNA TGTGCCAGCAGGGGACAGGCCAAAGAGACCCAGTACTTC. The full variable domain, completed using reference TRBV25-1 and TRBJ2-5, is EADIYQTPRYLVIGTGKKITLECSQTMGHDKMYWYQQDPGMELHLIHYSYGVNSTEKGDLSSESTVSRIRTEHFPLTLESARPSHTSQYLCASRGQAKETQYFGPGTRLLVL.

This clonotype occurred a few times. The chain joins TRBV12-3 or TRBV12-4 to TRBJ1-6, with D perhaps TRBD1 (5 bases). The CDR3 contains 14 residues. Trimming took off 5 bases at V and 7 bases at J, with 12 bases between the two ends. The CDR3 DNA sequence: TGTGCCAGCAGTCCCCCGGGGGGAAATTCACCCCTCCACTTT. It encodes CASSPPGGNSPLHF.

V is TRBV10-3 and J is TRBJ2-7; D could derive from TRBD1 or TRBD2 (5 bases each). This CDR3 is 13 amino acids long. Germline-derived CDR1 and CDR2 are ENHRY and SYGVKD. V shed 5 bases and J shed 4 bases, with 12 bases lying between them. The CDR3 sequence: CAISPGAAYEQYF. For the CDR3, the DNA is TGTGCCATCAGTCCCGGGGCAGCATACGAGCAGTACTTC.

This sequence joins TRBV10-3 and TRBJ1-2, with 7 bases identical to TRBD1. This CDR3 is 12 amino acids long. Germline CDR1 and CDR2: ENHRY and SYGVKD. V dropped 5 bases and J dropped 7; count of bases not matched to a gene: 4. CDR3 amino acids: CAISNRGGGYTF. The CDR3 DNA reads as TGTGCCATCAGTAACAGGGGCGGTGGCTACACCTTC.

Turning to this clonotype: The junction differs from germline at one of its ends, possibly a read error. The chain carries TRBV29-1 and TRBJ1-2; 7 bases align to TRBD1. The CDR3 sequence is 10 residues long. CDR1 is SQVTM and CDR2 is ANQGSEA in the germline V gene. CDR3: CSVDDRAYFF. Written as DNA, the CDR3 is TGCAGCGTCGATGACAGGGCCTACTTCTTC.

Of note for this clonotype: A much larger clone lies one base from this, so it may be a read error. The chain couples TRBV10-3 to TRBJ2-7, with 12 bases identical to TRBD2. This CDR3 spans 15 amino acids. CDR1 is ENHRY, CDR2 SYGVKD, per germline. With 3 bases clipped from V and 2 bases from J, the junction kept 2 bases outside the gene matches. The CDR3 protein is CAISDPSGRAYEQYF. The DNA of the CDR3 is TGTGCCATCAGTGACCCTAGCGGGAGGGCCTACGAGCAGTACTTC.

The V call is TRBV2, the J call TRBJ1-5; D gene ambiguous. Per the germline V gene, CDR1 is SNHLY and CDR2 is FYNNEI. There are 14 residues in the CDR3. CDR3 nucleotide sequence: TGTGCTAGACCCACCACAGTTAGCAATCAGCCCCAGCATTTT. It is translated as CARPTTVSNQPQHF.

Regarding this clonotype: No DNA is shown, since the ends of the CDR3 on it are uncertain; the CDR3 is the one TCRdb lists. The V gene is TRBV25-1, the J gene TRBJ2-5. The germline V gene encodes CDR1 MGHDK and CDR2 SYGVNS. A total of 14 residues make up the CDR3, ends included. CDR3 sequence reads: CACSARQSQETQYF.

This chain links TRBV25-1 with TRBJ1-2; D unclear. Germline-derived CDR1 and CDR2 are MGHDK and SYGVNS. V was cut by 6 bases and J by 6 bases, with 14 bases left in between. The CDR3 sequence is 13 residues long. The CDR3 coding sequence is TGTGCCAGCAGGGCGACGGCGACTGATGGCTACACCTTC. Its translation: CASRATATDGYTF.

The chain carries TRBV7-9 and TRBJ2-7; 7 nucleotides line up with TRBD2. The J segment lost 2 bases and the V segment lost 4 bases, leaving 8 bases of the junction unmatched. From germline, CDR1 is SEHNR and CDR2 FQNEAQ (reference sequence). The CDR3 is made up of 15 amino acids. The CDR3 loop reads CASSSSAAGAYEQYF. CDR3 coding DNA: TGTGCCAGCAGCTCCTCGGCCGCGGGAGCCTACGAGCAGTACTTC.

On this clonotype: A junction boundary mismatches the germline segment, possibly from a read error. The rearrangement links TRBV14 to TRBJ1-4, with 8 nucleotides matching TRBD1. Looked up from germline, CDR1 is SGHDN and CDR2 is FVKESK. The CDR3 spans 16 residues. CDR3 nucleotide sequence: TGTGCCAGCGGCCACCGGGACAGGAAATCGGATGAAAAACTGTTTTTT. This codes for CASGHRDRKSDEKLFF.